One sample yielded the 8 T cell receptor beta chains listed below, sequenced in a study of T-cell reconstitution after alpha-beta-depleted transplantation in children. General study results and limits: At one year after transplant, newly produced T cells mostly accounted for T-cell counts and diversity.

No antigens are known for them. Using unique molecular identifiers, the investigators prepared the TCRbeta library. TCRdb fed the PCR reads into MiXCR, producing one record per CDR3 protein. The sample carries 330,000 or so distinct CDR3 sequences, about 7.3% recorded once. Source: peripheral blood, taken 360 days after TCRalphabeta/CD19-depleted stem cell transplant. These receptors were taken from a female patient between 2 and 15 years old who had a stem cell transplant for Fanconi anemia, so the T cells may come from the graft donor.

The J gene is TRBJ1-1, the V gene TRBV14; no definite D call. CDR1 and CDR2 (germline): SGHDN, FVKESK. The CDR3 has 12 amino acids. V shed 0 bases and J shed 7 bases, with 6 bases lying between them. The CDR3 loop reads CASSQEPLEAFF. CDR3 coding DNA: TGTGCCAGCAGCCAAGAACCCCTTGAAGCTTTCTTT.

This clonotype was recorded many times. The V and J genes are TRBV5-1 and TRBJ1-2, with D tentatively TRBD1 (5 bases). This CDR3 region has 14 residues. The V gene's germline CDR1 is SGHRS and CDR2 YFSETQ. Trimming pared 1 base from V and 7 bases from J, leaving 14 bases between. As DNA, the CDR3 is TGCGCCAGCAGCTTGCCGGACACTTACGGTGGCTACACCTTC. It encodes CASSLPDTYGGYTF.

This clonotype occurred many times. The chain couples TRBV20-1 to TRBJ2-2; D is unclear. This CDR3 is built from 13 residues. V lost 5 bases, J lost 7 bases, and 14 bases lay in between. From germline, CDR1 is DFQATT and CDR2 SNEGSKA (reference sequence). CDR3 in amino acids: CSASRGVLGELFF. The CDR3 region has the DNA TGCAGTGCTTCTCGAGGTGTGCTCGGGGAGCTGTTTTTT.

There are many counts of this clonotype. This chain connects TRBV5-1 to TRBJ2-7; D is unclear. The CDR3 loop spans 15 amino acids. V lost 3 bases and J 1 base, leaving 14 bases between the germline ends. Germline CDR1 and CDR2: SGHRS and YFSETQ. The CDR3 protein is CASSSRSSWSYEQYF. CDR3 coding DNA: TGCGCCAGCAGCTCCAGGTCGAGCTGGTCCTACGAGCAGTACTTC.

The rearrangement uses TRBV3-1 and TRBJ1-5, with a possible D match to TRBD1 (5 bases). Trimming shortened V by 3 bases and J by 4 bases, and 13 bases separated the two germline ends. The length of the CDR3 is 15 residues. CDR1 and CDR2 (germline): LGHDT, YNNKEL (reference sequence). The CDR3 DNA reads TGTGCCAGCAGCCAGGGGGTAGTAAGGAATCAGCCCCAGCATTTT. This gives the protein CASSQGVVRNQPQHF.

The rearrangement links TRBV5-1 to TRBJ2-1, with 14 bases that match TRBD2. The CDR3 has 16 residues. The germline V gene encodes CDR1 SGHRS and CDR2 YFSETQ. After removal of 3 bases from V and 5 bases from J, the junction contained 4 bases not matched to a gene. In nucleotides, the CDR3 is TGCGCCAGCAGCTCGGGACTAGCGGGGGCCCACAATGAGCAGTTCTTC. Translated, it gives CASSSGLAGAHNEQFF.

The sample holds many counts of this clonotype. The chain joins TRBV28 to TRBJ2-3; 12 positions agree with TRBD2. In germline, CDR1 is MDHEN, CDR2 SYDVKM. CDR3 length: 16 residues. Trimming cost V 5 bases and J 0 bases; bases outside gene matches: 3. DNA of the CDR3: TGTGCCAGCAGTCCTGGGACTAGCGGGAGCACAGATACGCAGTATTTT. This encodes CASSPGTSGSTDTQYF.

There are a few counts of this clonotype. The rearrangement uses TRBV3-1 and TRBJ2-5; 8 nucleotides align to TRBD2. The CDR3 length is 17 residues. The V gene end was trimmed by 1 base and the J gene end by 5 bases; junction bases not matched to a gene: 12. In germline, CDR1 is LGHDT, CDR2 YNNKEL (reference sequence). CDR3: CASSQVGAGGNGETQYF. The CDR3 DNA reads as TGTGCCAGCAGCCAAGTTGGGGCGGGAGGCAATGGCGAGACCCAGTACTTC.